This TCR beta chain appears in the sequencing data of a study of blood T cell repertoires in COVID-19. Per germline, CDR1 SGHTA and CDR2 FQGTGA. The CDR3 contains 15 residues. As regards this clone: Its ends do not fully match the called genes, so a read error is possible.

Assay: immunoSEQ multiplex PCR; the TCRdb copy retains only in-frame clones and omits some. The sample lists around 230,000 clones, roughly 88% occurring once. The source is a middle-aged man with acute or convalescent COVID-19. The chain recombines TRBV7-3 with TRBJ2-1; TRBD1 matches at 7 bases. Sequenced sample: peripheral blood. The CDR3 coding sequence is TGTGCCAGCAGCCTAACAGGGGATAATTACAATGAGCAGTTCTTC. Encoded protein: CASSLTGDNYNEQFF.